This T cell receptor (beta chain) was sequenced in a study of blood T cell repertoires in COVID-19. This clone appeared a few times. Study processing details: Nucleated cell counts were estimated from reference gene primer amplification. The protocol was immunoSEQ multiplex PCR, while the TCRdb copy is restricted to in-frame clones and leaves out a portion. Clone size and the V and J calls come from that table; the DNA yielded D and trimming. This sample has about 270,000 clones, with about 87% found just once. Trimming took 5 bases from V and 4 from J, leaving 6 bases between them. The CDR3 sequence is 12 residues long. Cohort assignment relied on participant-reported clinical history. Recovery meant two consecutive negative NP/OP PCR tests, professional clearance, or resolved symptoms.

Sequenced sample: PBMCs or T cells enriched from blood (not recorded which). The chain carries TRBV12-3 or TRBV12-4 and TRBJ2-1; TRBD1 might be the D (5 bases). The sequence was collected from a woman aged 50 to 60 who had recovered from COVID-19. CDR3 loop: CASSRQYNEQFF. DNA for the CDR3: TGTGCCAGCAGTCGACAGTACAATGAGCAGTTCTTC.